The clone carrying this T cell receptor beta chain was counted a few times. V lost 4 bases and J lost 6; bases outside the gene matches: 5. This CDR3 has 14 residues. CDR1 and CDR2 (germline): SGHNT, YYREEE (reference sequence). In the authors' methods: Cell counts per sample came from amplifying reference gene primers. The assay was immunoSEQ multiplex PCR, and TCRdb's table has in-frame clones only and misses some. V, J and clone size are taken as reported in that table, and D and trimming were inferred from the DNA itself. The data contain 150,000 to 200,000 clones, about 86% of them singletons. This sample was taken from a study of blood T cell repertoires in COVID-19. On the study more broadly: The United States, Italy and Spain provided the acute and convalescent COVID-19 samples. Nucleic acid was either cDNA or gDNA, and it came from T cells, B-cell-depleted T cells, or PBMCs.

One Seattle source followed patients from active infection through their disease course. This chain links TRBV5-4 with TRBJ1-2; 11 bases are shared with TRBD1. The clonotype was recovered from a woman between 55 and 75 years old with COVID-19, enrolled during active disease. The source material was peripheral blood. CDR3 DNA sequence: TGTGCCAGCAGCCTCGGACAGGGGGCAGATGGCTACACCTTC. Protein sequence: CASSLGQGADGYTF. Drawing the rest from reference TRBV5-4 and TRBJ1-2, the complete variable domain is ETGVTQSPTHLIKTRGQQVTLRCSSQSGHNTVSWYQQALGQGPQFIFQYYREEENGRGNFPPRFSGLQFPNYSSELNVNALELDDSALYLCASSLGQGADGYTFGSGTRLTVV.